The present T cell receptor beta chain was sequenced within a study of T cells in Graves' hyperthyroidism and ophthalmopathy. As for the study in general: The authors collected peripheral blood at initial diagnosis, before any treatment.

Per the germline V gene, CDR1 is MGHRA and CDR2 is YSYEKL. This CDR3 has 16 residues. Trimming removed 0 bases at V and 7 bases at J, with 13 bases between. Whole-study results and caveats: The authors' 13 V-J model separated ophthalmopathy from stable hyperthyroidism. Blood also contained most expanded thyroid clonotypes above 0.001.

Regions amplified from RNA transcripts were the TCR beta CDR3 regions. The TCR CDR3 first-round RT-PCR relied on the HTBI primer set. TCRdb used MiXCR to reprocess the multiplex PCR reads, holding one entry per CDR3 protein. The sample has about 380,000 distinct CDR3 sequences, roughly 20% seen once; the top ten hold around 40%. PBMCs were obtained from 10 ml fresh peripheral blood. This clonotype was counted only a few times. The antigen is undetermined. Sequencing input: blood. The rearrangement joins TRBV4-1 to TRBJ1-6, with TRBD1 as a possible D gene (6 bases). The sequence came from a man aged 18 to 35 with Graves' ophthalmopathy. CDR3 in DNA: TGCGCCAGCAGCCAAGAGGAGGGGGGGCCGAATTCACCCCTCCACTTT. Protein: CASSQEEGGPNSPLHF.